This TCR beta chain was found in a study of blood T cell repertoires in COVID-19. For the study at large: The study drew acute and convalescent COVID-19 samples from the United States, Italy and Spain. T cells, B-cell-depleted T cells, or PBMCs supplied cDNA or gDNA.

The V end was cut by 4 bases, the J end by 0 bases, with 13 bases between. Germline CDR1 reads KGHSH; CDR2 reads LQKENI. CDR3 length: 16 residues. Method: immunoSEQ multiplex PCR; TCRdb's copy keeps in-frame clones and lacks some. This sample yields 150,000 to 200,000 clones, of which about 88% are seen a single time; about 1.9% belongs to the top ten. This clonotype was obtained from a man in his late teens or twenties who had recovered from COVID-19. The chain recombines TRBV18 with TRBJ1-3; the D is unclear. The sample was peripheral blood. As DNA, the CDR3 is TGTGCCAGCTCACTTTCCCCGGGAAGCTCTGGAAACACCATATATTTT. Translated: CASSLSPGSSGNTIYF. The full variable domain, rest sourced from reference TRBV18 and TRBJ1-3, is NAGVMQNPRHLVRRRGQEARLRCSPMKGHSHVYWYRQLPEEGLKFMVYLQKENIIDESGMPKERFSAEFPKEGPSILRIQQVVRGDSAAYFCASSLSPGSSGNTIYFGEGSWLTVV.